Listed below are T cell receptor beta chains from one sample, sequenced in a study of PD-1 blockade in classical Hodgkin lymphoma. Measured with immunoSEQ multiplex PCR; TCRdb has only the in-frame clones, and not every one. This table has 24,000 or so clones, about 74% appearing once. The sample here was peripheral blood mononuclear cells (PBMCs), taken before the second cycle of nivolumab. Receptors originate from a human donor with classical Hodgkin lymphoma. The CDR3 runs from the conserved cysteine through the conserved F or W. Each record gives: J gene, clone size, D gene, V gene, CDR3 protein, CDR3 DNA. A D gene is named only where the DNA matches it firmly. Expanded clones get a size class; other rows say once, few or many, or leave the size out.

TRBJ1-1 | . | . | TRBV28 | CASSLSPTTVNTEAFF | TGTGCCAGCAGCTTAAGCCCGACGACAGTGAACACTGAAGCTTTCTTT
TRBJ2-3 | . | . | TRBV6-5 | CASSYIGTADTQYF | TGTGCCAGCAGTTACATCGGGACTGCAGATACGCAGTATTTT
TRBJ2-2 | . | . | TRBV7-2 | CASSLWASYGTGELFF | TGTGCCAGCAGCTTATGGGCTAGCTATGGCACCGGGGAGCTGTTTTTT
TRBJ2-5 | once | TRBD2 | TRBV28 | CASSLYGLERQTQYF | TGTGCCAGCAGTTTATACGGACTAGAACGGCAGACCCAGTACTTC
TRBJ1-2 | once | TRBD1 | TRBV7-9 | CASSLSGTAHYGYTF | TGTGCCAGCAGCCTAAGTGGGACAGCCCACTATGGCTACACCTTC
TRBJ1-2 | few | TRBD1 | TRBV15 | CATSRGAGGKVYGYTF | TGTGCCACCAGCAGAGGGGCAGGGGGAAAGGTTTATGGCTACACCTTC
TRBJ2-7 | . | TRBD2 | TRBV5-1 | CASSLSSGSLYEQYF | TGCGCCAGCAGCTTGAGTAGCGGGAGTCTGTACGAGCAGTACTTC
TRBJ1-1 | . | . | TRBV4-3 | CASSQDLGADTEAFF | TGCGCCAGCAGCCAAGATCTGGGGGCGGACACTGAAGCTTTCTTT
TRBJ2-2 | . | TRBD2 | TRBV19 | CASTPGLAGNTGELFF | TGTGCCAGTACCCCGGGACTAGCGGGAAACACCGGGGAGCTGTTTTTT
TRBJ2-7 | . | TRBD2 | TRBV27 | CASSIGGWRAGASYEQYF | TGTGCCAGCAGTATAGGAGGGTGGCGAGCGGGAGCCTCCTACGAGCAGTACTTC
TRBJ1-2 | . | . | TRBV6-5 | CASRPALGYGYTF | TGTGCCAGCAGACCGGCTCTCGGCTATGGCTACACCTTC
TRBJ2-7 | . | TRBD1 | TRBV7-2 | CASSLVPTGGVGSSYEQYF | TGTGCCAGCAGCCTAGTGCCGACAGGGGGAGTTGGTAGCTCCTACGAGCAGTACTTC
TRBJ1-1 | . | . | TRBV27 | CASSFSRLGTEAFF | TGTGCCAGCAGTTTTTCTCGGCTAGGCACTGAAGCTTTCTTT
TRBJ1-3 | few | . | TRBV7-2 | CASSLIPGVGNTIYF | TGTGCCAGCAGCTTAATCCCAGGGGTTGGAAACACCATATATTTT
TRBJ2-3 | . | . | TRBV7-6 | CASSLGATDTQYF | TGTGCCAGCAGCTTAGGAGCCACAGATACGCAGTATTTT
TRBJ1-4 | . | TRBD1 | TRBV5-4 | CASSTKPGTANEKLFF | TGTGCCAGCAGCACCAAACCCGGGACAGCTAATGAAAAACTGTTTTTT
TRBJ2-7 | . | . | TRBV2 | CASNGRNYEQYF | TGTGCCAGCAACGGACGGAACTACGAGCAGTACTTC
TRBJ2-1 | . | . | TRBV4-1 | CASSQEPKWNEQFF | TGCGCCAGCAGCCAAGAGCCCAAGTGGAATGAGCAGTTCTTC
TRBJ2-6 | . | TRBD1 | TRBV7-9 | CASRYPGQGDSGANVLTF | TGTGCCAGCAGATATCCGGGACAGGGTGACTCTGGGGCCAACGTCCTGACTTTC
TRBJ2-1 | . | . | TRBV10-3 | CAIRETTTSSYNEQFF | TGTGCCATCAGAGAGACTACCACGAGCTCCTACAATGAGCAGTTCTTC
TRBJ2-7 | . | . | TRBV5-4 | CASSLGTQSYEQYF | TGTGCCAGCAGCTTGGGGACACAATCCTACGAGCAGTACTTC
TRBJ2-1 | . | TRBD2 | TRBV6-1 | CASSEVAGGREGEQFF | TGTGCCAGCAGTGAGGTAGCGGGAGGAAGAGAGGGCGAGCAGTTCTTC
TRBJ1-3 | . | . | TRBV5-8 | CASSLGGELGNTIYF | TGTGCCAGCAGCTTGGGAGGAGAACTTGGAAACACCATATATTTT